This TCR beta chain derives from a study of cytomegalovirus exposure and HLA in healthy donors. Primers: 60 Vbeta forward and 13 Jbeta reverse. Repertoires were generated with immunoSEQ multiplex PCR, while TCRdb's copy carries only in-frame clones and drops some. The top ten hold about 1.9% of the sample, which has around 150,000 clones, about 81% seen once. J gave up 7 bases and V 3 bases, and 14 bases lay outside the gene matches. Germline loops: CDR1 LNHDA, CDR2 SQIVND (reference sequence). This CDR3 spans 17 amino acids. The genes are TRBV19 and TRBJ2-1; 8 positions match TRBD2. Sequenced sample: PBMCs. The sequence derives from a young woman in good health and CMV-seronegative. The CDR3 coding sequence is TGTGCCAGTAGTATGATTGGGGTCGGGCGGGGGGAAAATGAGCAGTTCTTC. Protein product: CASSMIGVGRGENEQFF.